This T cell receptor beta chain was identified during a study of shared clonotypes between healthy human individuals. General observations from the study: Generation probabilities of non-shared clonotypes were lower (relative to those shared by all four donors). Collection of samples was limited to blood; tissue repertoires likely differ.

Note on this clone: Its specificity is not known.

Only Caucasian adults living in Nashville, Tennessee served as donors. Sequencing used immunoSEQ multiplex PCR; TCRdb keeps in-frame clones, though not all of them. The sample lists 90,000 to 120,000 clones, around 65% occurring once. The sequence came from a woman in her thirties in good health. Sequencing used memory CD8+ T cells sorted from blood. Subset specified: CD45RO+ cells pooled with CCR7-negative TemRA cells.

CDR3 loop: CAISEGDGAIQETQYF. CDR3 in DNA: TGTGCCATCAGTGAGGGGGACGGCGCTATCCAAGAGACCCAGTACTTC. This chain connects TRBV10-3 to TRBJ2-5, with D possibly called TRBD1 or TRBD2 (5 bases each). V was shortened by 2 bases and J by 1 base, with 14 bases between the two germline ends. The CDR3 runs 16 residues. Germline V gene data show CDR1 as ENHRY and CDR2 as SYGVKD.